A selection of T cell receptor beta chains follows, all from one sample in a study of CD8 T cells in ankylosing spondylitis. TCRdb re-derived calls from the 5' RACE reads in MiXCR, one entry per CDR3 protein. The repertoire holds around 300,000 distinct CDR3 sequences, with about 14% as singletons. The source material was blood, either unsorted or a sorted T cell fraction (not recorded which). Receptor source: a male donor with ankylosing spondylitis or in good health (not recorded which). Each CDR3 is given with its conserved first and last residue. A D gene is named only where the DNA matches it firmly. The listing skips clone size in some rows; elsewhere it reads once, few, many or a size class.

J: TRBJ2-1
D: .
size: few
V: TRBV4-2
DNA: TGTGCCAGCAGCCAAGACCTCCGCTCCTACAATGAGCAGTTCTTC
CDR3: CASSQDLRSYNEQFF

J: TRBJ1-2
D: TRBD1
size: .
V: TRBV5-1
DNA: TGCGCCAGCAGCTTGACAGGGGGCGAAGGCTACACCTTC
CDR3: CASSLTGGEGYTF

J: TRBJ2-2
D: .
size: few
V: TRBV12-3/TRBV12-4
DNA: TGTGCCAGCACCGATTCGGAGGCTAAGGGCACCGGGGAGCTGTTTTTT
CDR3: CASTDSEAKGTGELFF

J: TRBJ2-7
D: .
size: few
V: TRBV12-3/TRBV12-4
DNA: TGTGCCAGCAGTTTTAGGGGGGAGGCGAGCTACGAGCAGTACTTC
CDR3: CASSFRGEASYEQYF

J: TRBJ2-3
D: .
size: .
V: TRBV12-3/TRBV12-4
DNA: TGTGCCAGCAGTTTCGGGGGTACGGGAATAGATACGCAGTATTTT
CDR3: CASSFGGTGIDTQYF

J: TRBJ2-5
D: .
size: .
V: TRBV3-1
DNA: TGTGCCAGCAGCCCAACCTCGGAGACCCAGTACTTC
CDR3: CASSPTSETQYF

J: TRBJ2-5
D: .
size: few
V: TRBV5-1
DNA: TGCGCCAGCAGCGCGAACCAAGAGACCCAGTACTTC
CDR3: CASSANQETQYF

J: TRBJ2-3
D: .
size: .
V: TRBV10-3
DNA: TGTGCCATCAGTGAGAGCGGGTTCGACACAGATACGCAGTATTTT
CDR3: CAISESGFDTDTQYF

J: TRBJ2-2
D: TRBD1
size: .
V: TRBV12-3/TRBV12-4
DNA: TGTGCCAGCAGTCGACAGGGAATAACCGGGGAGCTGTTTTTT
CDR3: CASSRQGITGELFF

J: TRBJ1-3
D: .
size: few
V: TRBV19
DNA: TGTGCCAGTAGTCCGGCCGCGTTGGTCTCCATATATTTT
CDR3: CASSPAALVSIYF

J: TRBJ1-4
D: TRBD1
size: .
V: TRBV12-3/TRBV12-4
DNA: TGTGCCAGCAGAGCCGACAGGGGTATGACTAATGAAAAACTGTTTTTT
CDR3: CASRADRGMTNEKLFF

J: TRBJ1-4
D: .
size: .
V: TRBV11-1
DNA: TGTGCCAGCAGCTTAGGGGTTGTGGGAGCCCTGAATAATGAAAAACTGTTTTTT
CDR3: CASSLGVVGALNNEKLFF

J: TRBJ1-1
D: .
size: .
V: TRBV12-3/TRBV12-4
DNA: TGTGCCAGCAGTTTTATAAGGGGAAGCACTGAAGCTTTCTTT
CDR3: CASSFIRGSTEAFF

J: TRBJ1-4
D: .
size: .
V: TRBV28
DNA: TGTGCCAGCAGCACCGGGACGGCCTCTAATGAAAAACTGTTTTTT
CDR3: CASSTGTASNEKLFF